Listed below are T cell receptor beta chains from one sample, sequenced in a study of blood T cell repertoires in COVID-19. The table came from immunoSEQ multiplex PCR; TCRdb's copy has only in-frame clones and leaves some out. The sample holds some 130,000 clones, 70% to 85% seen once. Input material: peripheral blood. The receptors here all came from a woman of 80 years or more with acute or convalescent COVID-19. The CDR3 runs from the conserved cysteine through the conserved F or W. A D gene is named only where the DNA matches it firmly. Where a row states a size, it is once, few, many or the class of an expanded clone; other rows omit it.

TGTGCCAGCAGCCAAGGATGGGGTGACAGCTACAATCAGCCCCAGCATTTT,CASSQGWGDSYNQPQHF,TRBV3-1/TRBV3-2,TRBJ1-5,.,.
TGTGCCAGCAGCTTAGCCCAGGGCGATAATTCACCCCTCCACTTT,CASSLAQGDNSPLHF,TRBV7-2,TRBJ1-6,.,.
TGCGCCAGCAGGAGTGACAGTTACAATGAGCAGTTCTTC,CASRSDSYNEQFF,TRBV5-1,TRBJ2-1,.,.
TGTGCCAGTAGTACAGGCCTGGGGGCTGGCGCTGAAGCTTTCTTT,CASSTGLGAGAEAFF,TRBV19,TRBJ1-1,.,.
TGCGCCAGCAGCCGGGGGGCTCTTGGCACTGAAGCTTTCTTT,CASSRGALGTEAFF,TRBV5-1,TRBJ1-1,.,.
TGCGCCAGCAGCCCGAGGGTAAACGCTGAAGCTTTCTTT,CASSPRVNAEAFF,TRBV4-1,TRBJ1-1,.,.
TGTGCCAGCAGCTTGAGACCAGGGAAGGGAACTGGAAACACCATATATTTT,CASSLRPGKGTGNTIYF,TRBV5-6,TRBJ1-3,.,.
TGTGCCAGCAGCCGTTCGTCCGGGAACTATAATGAGCAGTTCTTC,CASSRSSGNYNEQFF,TRBV3-1/TRBV3-2,TRBJ2-1,.,.
TGTGCCAGCAGTACATCGGGACAGGGTTTTCAGCCCCAGCATTTT,CASSTSGQGFQPQHF,TRBV6-5,TRBJ1-5,few,TRBD1
TGTGCCAGCAGTTTAGCGGGGGGGCGAGATACGCAGTATTTT,CASSLAGGRDTQYF,TRBV6-5,TRBJ2-3,.,TRBD2
TGTGCCAGCACCACCGACCCCAGAGACACTTATAACTATGGCTACACCTTC,CASTTDPRDTYNYGYTF,TRBV28,TRBJ1-2,.,.
TGTGCCAGCACCCCACTAGCGGGGGTAGTTGAGCAGTTCTTC,CASTPLAGVVEQFF,TRBV6-6,TRBJ2-1,.,TRBD2
TGTGCCAGTACGCTGGGGGGGGCAGGCTATGGCTACACCTTC,CASTLGGAGYGYTF,TRBV19,TRBJ1-2,.,.
TGTGCCAGCAGTCCCGGACAGGGTCTCTCCTATAATTCACCCCTCCACTTT,CASSPGQGLSYNSPLHF,TRBV6-6,TRBJ1-6,.,TRBD1
TGTGCCAGCAGCTTGGGGGCTTCACGGAATCAGCCCCAGCATTTT,CASSLGASRNQPQHF,TRBV7-2,TRBJ1-5,.,.
TGTGCCAGTACCGAACCCCAGGGGAACACTGAAGCTTTCTTT,CASTEPQGNTEAFF,TRBV19,TRBJ1-1,.,.
TGTGCCAGCAGCAGGGGTACAGGTTCCTCTGGAAACACCATATATTTT,CASSRGTGSSGNTIYF,TRBV5-4,TRBJ1-3,few,.
TGTGCCATCAGGGCCGGGACAGGGGTCTACGAGCAGTACTTC,CAIRAGTGVYEQYF,TRBV10-3,TRBJ2-7,.,TRBD1
TGTGCCAGTAGTAGTGGCAGGACATACACAGATACGCAGTATTTT,CASSSGRTYTDTQYF,TRBV19,TRBJ2-3,.,.
TGTGCCAGCAGCGCCCAACTCGGGGGATTAGGTGAGCAGTTCTTC,CASSAQLGGLGEQFF,TRBV9,TRBJ2-1,.,.
TGTGCCAGCAGTATCCATAGCAATCAGCCCCAGCATTTT,CASSIHSNQPQHF,TRBV12-3/TRBV12-4,TRBJ1-5,.,.
TGCGCCAGCAGCCCGCTGGGACAGGGAAGGGATGGCTACACCTTC,CASSPLGQGRDGYTF,TRBV5-1,TRBJ1-2,.,TRBD1
TGCGCCAGCAGCCAAGAAGCGGCAGCACCTGATGTGAACACTGAAGCTTTCTTT,CASSQEAAAPDVNTEAFF,TRBV4-1,TRBJ1-1,.,.
TGTGCCAGTAGGACTTCCCCTCGGACAGCTGGAAACACCATATATTTT,CASRTSPRTAGNTIYF,TRBV19,TRBJ1-3,.,.